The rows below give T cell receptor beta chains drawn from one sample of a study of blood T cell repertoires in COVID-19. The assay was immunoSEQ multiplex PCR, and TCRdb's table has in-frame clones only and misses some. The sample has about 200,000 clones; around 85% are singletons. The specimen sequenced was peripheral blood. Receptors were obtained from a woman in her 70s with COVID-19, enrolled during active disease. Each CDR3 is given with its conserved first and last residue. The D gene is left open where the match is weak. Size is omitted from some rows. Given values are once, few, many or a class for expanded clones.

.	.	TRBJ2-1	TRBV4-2	TGTGCCAGCAGCCAACAACTGGACAGCTACAATGAGCAGTTCTTC	CASSQQLDSYNEQFF
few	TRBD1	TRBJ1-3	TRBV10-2	TGCGCCAGCTCGAGGGGGCTAGATGGAAACACCATATATTTT	CASSRGLDGNTIYF
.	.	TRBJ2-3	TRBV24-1	TGTGCCACCAGTGATTTAAGCAGGGGCACAGATACGCAGTATTTT	CATSDLSRGTDTQYF
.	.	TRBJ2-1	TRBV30	TGTGCCTGGAGTCCCGGGTCCTTGCGGGGGCCCTACAATGAGCAGTTCTTC	CAWSPGSLRGPYNEQFF
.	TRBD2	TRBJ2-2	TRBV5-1	TGCGCCAGCAGCGACCGAGCGGGGGGGATCGGGGAGCTGTTTTTT	CASSDRAGGIGELFF
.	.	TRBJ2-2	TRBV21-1	TGTGCCAGCAGCAAAGGGACAGGGGTGAACACCGGGGAGCTGTTTTTT	CASSKGTGVNTGELFF
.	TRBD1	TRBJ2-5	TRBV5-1	TGCGCCAGCAGCATCGGGACAGGGGGCTTCGAGACCCAGTACTTC	CASSIGTGGFETQYF
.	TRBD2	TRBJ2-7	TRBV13	TGTGCCAGCAGCTTGAGGGACTACTCCTACGAGCAGTACTTC	CASSLRDYSYEQYF
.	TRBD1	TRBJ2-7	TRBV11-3	TGTGCCAGCAGCTTAGAACCCCGGGGGGACAGGGCCTCCTACGAGCAGTACTTC	CASSLEPRGDRASYEQYF
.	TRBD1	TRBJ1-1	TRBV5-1	TGCGCCAGCAGCCTCCAGGGGGCCGGCACTGAAGCTTTCTTT	CASSLQGAGTEAFF
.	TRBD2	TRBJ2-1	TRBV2	TGTGCCAGCGAACTAGCGGGAGGCTCCCTCTACAATGAGCAGTTCTTC	CASELAGGSLYNEQFF
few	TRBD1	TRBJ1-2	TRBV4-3	TGCGCCAGCAGCCAAGATTACGGACAGGGAAACTATGGCTACACCTTC	CASSQDYGQGNYGYTF
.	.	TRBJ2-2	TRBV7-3	TGTGCCAGCAGCCCGAGAGAGGCCGGGGAGCTGTTTTTT	CASSPREAGELFF
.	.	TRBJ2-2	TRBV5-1	TGCGCCAGCAGCCCCACGCAGACTGTCACCGGGGAGCTGTTTTTT	CASSPTQTVTGELFF
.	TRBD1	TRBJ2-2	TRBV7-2	TGTGCCAGCAGTCCACAGACAGGGATATTCACCGGGGAGCTGTTTTTT	CASSPQTGIFTGELFF
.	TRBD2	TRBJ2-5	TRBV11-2	TGTGCCAGCAGCTTAAATCCGGCGGGAGGGCAAGAGACCCAGTACTTC	CASSLNPAGGQETQYF
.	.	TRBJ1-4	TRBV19	TGTGCCAGTAGTATCACCCGGGTTGCAACTAATGAAAAACTGTTTTTT	CASSITRVATNEKLFF
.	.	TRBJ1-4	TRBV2	TGTGCCAGCAGTGTGCGAGGAGGGGCGCGGGAAAAACTGTTTTTT	CASSVRGGAREKLFF
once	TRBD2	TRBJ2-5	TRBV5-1	TGCGCCAGCAGCTTGCAGGGAGGGGAGACCCAGTACTTC	CASSLQGGETQYF
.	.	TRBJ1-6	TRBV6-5	TGTGCCAGCAAGACAGTTAATTCACCCCTCCACTTT	CASKTVNSPLHF
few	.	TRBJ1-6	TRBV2	TGTGCCAGCAGTGAAGCGACGCCACAGATCTCACCCCTCCACTTT	CASSEATPQISPLHF
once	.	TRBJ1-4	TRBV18	TGTGCCAGCTCGCCCGACAGGTCCGCAACTAATGAAAAACTGTTTTTT	CASSPDRSATNEKLFF
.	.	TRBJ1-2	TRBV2	TGTGCCAGCTCCATGACAGGCCTCTATGGCTACACCTTC	CASSMTGLYGYTF
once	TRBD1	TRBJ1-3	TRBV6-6	TGTGCCAGCAGCCCACAGGGGACCTCTGGAAACACCATATATTTT	CASSPQGTSGNTIYF
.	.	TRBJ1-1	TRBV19	TGTGCCAGTAGTATCAAGGGGCTCGGCACTGAAGCTTTCTTT	CASSIKGLGTEAFF
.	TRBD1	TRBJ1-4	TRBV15	TGTGCCACCAGCAGGAACACAGGGGACGGTGAAAAACTGTTTTTT	CATSRNTGDGEKLFF
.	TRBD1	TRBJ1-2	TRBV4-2	TGTGCCAGCAGTCTGGACAGGGATTATGGCTACACCTTC	CASSLDRDYGYTF
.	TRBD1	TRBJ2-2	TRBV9	TGTGCCAGCAGCCCGACAGGGGTCCCCGGGGAGCTGTTTTTT	CASSPTGVPGELFF
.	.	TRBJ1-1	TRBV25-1	TGTGCCAGCAGTGATCGGGTTTCTCCCGAAGCTTTCTTT	CASSDRVSPEAFF
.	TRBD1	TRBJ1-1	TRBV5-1	TGCGCCAGCAGCATCCTGACCGGGACAGGCTATGGGGCAATGAACACTGAAGCTTTCTTT	CASSILTGTGYGAMNTEAFF
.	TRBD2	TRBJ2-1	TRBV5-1	TGCGCCAGCAGCTTGCGGGGGGGGGAGTCCCCCTACAATGAGCAGTTCTTC	CASSLRGGESPYNEQFF
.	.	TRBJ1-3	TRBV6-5	TGTGCCAGCAGTTACTCAGGGGCGTCGGCTGGAAACACCATATATTTT	CASSYSGASAGNTIYF
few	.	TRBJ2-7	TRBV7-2	TGTGCCAGCAGCTTAGGACCGACTCCCCTCGAGCAGTACTTC	CASSLGPTPLEQYF
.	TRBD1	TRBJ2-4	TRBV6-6	TGTGCCAGCAGTAGGGGACAGGGACCAGGAAACATTCAGTACTTC	CASSRGQGPGNIQYF
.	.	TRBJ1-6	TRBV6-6	TGTGCCAGCAGTGGGACAACGGGTGATTCACCCCTCCACTTT	CASSGTTGDSPLHF
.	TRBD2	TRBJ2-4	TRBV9	TGTGCCAGCAGCGCGCTAGCGGGAGTGGGAGACATTCAGTACTTC	CASSALAGVGDIQYF
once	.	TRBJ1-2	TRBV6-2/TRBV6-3	TGTGCCAGCAGTTTTGGCGGCGGTTATGGCTACACCTTC	CASSFGGGYGYTF
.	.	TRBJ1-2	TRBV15	TGTGCCACCAACCCGGACAGTGCTAACTATGGCTACACCTTC	CATNPDSANYGYTF
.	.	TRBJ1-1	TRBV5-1	TGCGCCAGCAGCCTTTTGGGGAGGGGCACTGAAGCTTTCTTT	CASSLLGRGTEAFF
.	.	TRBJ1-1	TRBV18	TGTGCCAGCTCACCAAACAGTAACATGAACACTGAAGCTTTCTTT	CASSPNSNMNTEAFF
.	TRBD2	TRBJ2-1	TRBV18	TGTGCCAGCTCATCACTAGCGGGGTCCTACAATGAGCAGTTCTTC	CASSSLAGSYNEQFF
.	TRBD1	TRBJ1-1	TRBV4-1	TGCGCCAGCAGCCAAGATGCGGGTAAGGGAACAGGGGGGTCGACTGAAGCTTTCTTT	CASSQDAGKGTGGSTEAFF